The 30 T cell receptor beta chains reported below all come from one sample, sequenced in a study of T-cell reconstitution after alpha-beta-depleted transplantation in children. A library of TCRbeta sequences, prepared with unique molecular identifiers, was generated. TCRdb processed the PCR reads anew with MiXCR; each CDR3 protein has one entry. The profile shows 190,000 or so distinct CDR3 sequences, 6.5% to 7.5% of them singletons. The sequenced sample was PBMCs from the stem cell graft donor, obtained from the stem cell graft. The receptors shown here come from a human donor who donated a stem cell graft to a child with Wiskott-Aldrich syndrome.

This clonotype was found many times. This chain connects TRBV20-1 to TRBJ2-1; D perhaps matches TRBD2 (6 bases). V was trimmed by 3 bases and J by 0 bases, leaving 18 bases between them. The germline gives CDR1 DFQATT, CDR2 SNEGSKA (reference sequence). The CDR3 contains 17 residues. The CDR3 region is CSASILLAESSYNEQFF. DNA for the CDR3: TGCAGTGCTAGTATCCTACTAGCTGAGAGCTCCTACAATGAGCAGTTCTTC.

This clonotype was detected ten times or more. The chain combines TRBV12-3 or TRBV12-4 with TRBJ1-5; D call uncertain. The CDR3 totals 17 residues. The germline V and J ends were trimmed by 6 bases and 0 bases, with 18 bases remaining between them. Here the CDR3 reads CASRPGIPSYSNQPQHF. The CDR3 DNA reads as TGTGCCAGCAGACCGGGGATCCCGAGTTATAGCAATCAGCCCCAGCATTTT.

Many counts were recorded for this clonotype. The chain links TRBV5-6 to TRBJ2-1; tentatively, D is TRBD2 (6 bases). CDR3 length: 17 amino acids. V was clipped by 0 bases and J by 5 bases, with 18 bases between them. Germline V lookup: CDR1 SGHDT, CDR2 YYEEEE. The CDR3 region has the DNA TGTGCCAGCAGCTTGGCCCTAGCGTATGTCGATAACAATGAGCAGTTCTTC. Its protein product is CASSLALAYVDNNEQFF.

This clonotype showed up many times. The genes are TRBV2 and TRBJ2-2; 7 bases match TRBD2. Germline trimming cut 5 bases from V and 5 bases from J; bases unmatched to any gene: 14. The CDR3 covers 17 residues. The germline gives CDR1 SNHLY, CDR2 FYNNEI. The CDR3 nucleotides are TGTGCCAGCAGTCGAGGCCCCGGCGGGAGCGCTACCGGGGAGCTGTTTTTT. This sequence encodes CASSRGPGGSATGELFF.

This clonotype was detected a few times. V usage is TRBV5-1 and J usage is TRBJ1-2; D call uncertain. CDR1 and CDR2 from the germline V gene are SGHRS and YFSETQ. The CDR3 consists of 13 residues. V was trimmed by 0 bases and J by 3 bases, leaving 6 bases between them. Here the CDR3 reads CASSLEAYYGYTF. Here the CDR3 DNA reads TGCGCCAGCAGCTTGGAGGCTTACTATGGCTACACCTTC. The full variable domain, rest sourced from reference TRBV5-1 and TRBJ1-2, is KAGVTQTPRYLIKTRGQQVTLSCSPISGHRSVSWYQQTPGQGLQFLFEYFSETQRNKGNFPGRFSGRQFSNSRSEMNVSTLELGDSALYLCASSLEAYYGYTFGSGTRLTVV.

The CDR3 DNA reads TGCGCCAGCAGCAGCGGGAGTCAAAATGAGCAGTTCTTC. It yields the protein CASSSGSQNEQFF. The chain carries TRBV5-1 and TRBJ2-1; 8 nucleotides agree with TRBD2. CDR1 and CDR2 from the germline V gene are SGHRS and YFSETQ. The J segment lost 7 bases and the V segment lost 4 bases, leaving 4 bases of the junction unmatched. This CDR3 is 13 amino acids long.

Many counts were recorded for this clonotype. The rearrangement uses TRBV5-1 and TRBJ2-1, with 9 bases lining up with TRBD2. The CDR3 has 16 residues. V gave up 0 bases and J gave up 2 bases; unmatched junction bases: 3. CDR1 SGHRS and CDR2 YFSETQ come from the germline V gene. The CDR3 spells CASSLVSSGAYNEQFF. The CDR3 coding sequence is TGCGCCAGCAGCTTGGTATCTAGCGGGGCCTACAATGAGCAGTTCTTC.

At least ten counts were recorded for this clonotype. The V gene is TRBV10-3, the J gene TRBJ2-3; D unresolved. This CDR3 is built from 14 residues. With 1 base removed from V and 0 bases from J, the gap between germline ends came to 5 bases. In germline, CDR1 is ENHRY, CDR2 SYGVKD. The CDR3 nucleotides read TGTGCCATCAGTGAGTTTTCTAGCACAGATACGCAGTATTTT. Translation gives CAISEFSSTDTQYF.

This clonotype was seen many times. The chain combines TRBV29-1 with TRBJ1-1; the match to TRBD1 covers 11 bases. Germline CDR1 reads SQVTM; CDR2 reads ANQGSEA. This CDR3 has 14 amino acids. V lost 6 bases and J lost 4; bases outside the gene matches: 7. The CDR3 here is CSVSPGTGGTEAFF. DNA of the CDR3: TGCAGCGTCTCTCCCGGGACAGGGGGCACTGAAGCTTTCTTT.

The chain is built from TRBV23-1 and TRBJ1-6, with D unresolved. TRBV23-1 is an ORF for which the function is uncertain. The CDR3 covers 16 residues. The ends were cut back, 0 bases at V and 8 bases at J, with 14 bases in the middle. CDR3 sequence reads: CASSQSGGFDHSPLHF. The CDR3 DNA is TGCGCCAGCAGTCAATCTGGCGGATTTGACCATTCACCCCTCCACTTT.

This clonotype was recorded many times. V gene TRBV3-1 combines with J gene TRBJ2-1; 9 nucleotides align to TRBD2. In germline, CDR1 is LGHDT, CDR2 YNNKEL (reference sequence). V lost 2 bases and J lost 6; bases outside the gene matches: 11. The CDR3 loop spans 17 amino acids. The CDR3 DNA follows: TGTGCCAGCAGCCAACCGGGGGGGACTAGCCGTCTCAATGAGCAGTTCTTC. Protein sequence: CASSQPGGTSRLNEQFF.

The table lists this clonotype with many counts. The chain uses TRBV12-3 or TRBV12-4 and TRBJ2-1, with D maybe TRBD2 (6 bases). The V end lost 3 bases, the J end lost 9 bases, and 9 bases lay between the germline ends. CDR3 size: 12 residues. DNA of the CDR3: TGTGCCAGCAGTTTCGGGGGAGGTGAGCAGTTCTTC. This translates into CASSFGGGEQFF.

Many counts were recorded for this clonotype. The chain combines TRBV14 with TRBJ2-2, with D possibly being TRBD1 (6 bases). This CDR3 has 15 amino acids. Trimming removed 4 bases at V and 7 bases at J, with 16 bases between. Germline V lookup: CDR1 SGHDN, CDR2 FVKESK. The CDR3 reads CASSRIQGRSGELFF. CDR3 nucleotides: TGTGCCAGCAGCCGCATACAGGGTCGGAGCGGGGAGCTGTTTTTT. The full variable domain, with the rest looked up from reference TRBV14 and TRBJ2-2, is EAGVTQFPSHSVIEKGQTVTLRCDPISGHDNLYWYRRVMGKEIKFLLHFVKESKQDESGMPNNRFLAERTGGTYSTLKVQPAELEDSGVYFCASSRIQGRSGELFFGEGSRLTVL.

In this sample, this clonotype turned up many times. The chain couples TRBV12-3 or TRBV12-4 to TRBJ2-5, with 7 bases that match TRBD1. The CDR3 length is 13 residues. V shed 5 bases and J 4 bases; nucleotides not matched to a gene: 4. The DNA for the CDR3 is TGTGCCAGCAGTCGCCGGGACAGAGAGACCCAGTACTTC. Its protein is CASSRRDRETQYF.

This clonotype has at least ten counts. This chain connects TRBV18 to TRBJ2-7; possibly TRBD1 or TRBD2 for D (5 bases each). Trimming pared 3 bases from V and 6 bases from J, leaving 12 bases between. Germline V CDR1 and CDR2: KGHSH, LQKENI. The CDR3 spans 13 residues. The CDR3 is CASSPGRTGEQYF. The CDR3 DNA reads as TGTGCCAGCTCACCGGGACGGACCGGCGAGCAGTACTTC. The full variable domain, completed using reference TRBV18 and TRBJ2-7, is NAGVMQNPRHLVRRRGQEARLRCSPMKGHSHVYWYRQLPEEGLKFMVYLQKENIIDESGMPKERFSAEFPKEGPSILRIQQVVRGDSAAYFCASSPGRTGEQYFGPGTRLTVT.

The sample holds many counts of this clonotype. The chain joins TRBV24-1 to TRBJ2-1; D is uncertain. The CDR3 has 12 amino acids. Germline assignment: CDR1 KGHDR and CDR2 SFDVKD. V lost 10 bases and J 6 bases, leaving 12 bases between the germline ends. CDR3 residues: CATRDLLNEQFF. In DNA, the CDR3 is TGTGCCACTAGAGACTTGCTCAATGAGCAGTTCTTC.

This clonotype was recorded many times. The chain employs TRBV20-1 and TRBJ1-2; D ambiguous. Trimming shortened V by 6 bases and J by 0 bases, and 14 bases separated the two germline ends. Looked up from germline, CDR1 is DFQATT and CDR2 is SNEGSKA (reference sequence). The CDR3 is 14 amino acids. The CDR3 loop reads CSARKTGTNYGYTF. CDR3 in DNA: TGCAGTGCGAGAAAGACCGGGACTAACTATGGCTACACCTTC.

V gene TRBV6-2 or TRBV6-3 combines with J gene TRBJ2-3; no clear D. The CDR3 is made up of 14 amino acids. The V end was cut by 2 bases, the J end by 2 bases, with 8 bases between. The V gene's germline CDR1 is MNHEY and CDR2 SVGEGT. The CDR3 region has the DNA TGTGCCAGCAGTTACAATCTAGTCACAGATACGCAGTATTTT. The encoded protein is CASSYNLVTDTQYF.

This clonotype was picked up many times. This rearrangement joins TRBV20-1 to TRBJ1-5; the match to TRBD1 covers 8 bases. Germline CDR1 and CDR2: DFQATT and SNEGSKA (reference sequence). J was trimmed by 5 bases and V by 2 bases; bases with no gene match: 8. The CDR3 has 15 amino acids. The CDR3 reads CSARTSGGLDQPQHF. The CDR3 DNA sequence: TGCAGTGCTAGAACTTCAGGGGGCCTGGATCAGCCCCAGCATTTT.

This clonotype was detected ten times or more. The chain's CDR3 is CASRGQGKETQYF. CDR3 nucleotides: TGCGCCAGCAGGGGACAGGGGAAAGAGACCCAGTACTTC. The chain has TRBV10-2 and TRBJ2-5, with TRBD1 matching 10 bases. From germline, CDR1 is WSHSY and CDR2 SAAADI. CDR3 length: 13 amino acids. V lost 6 bases, J lost 3 bases, and 1 base stayed unmatched.

This clonotype has at least ten counts. The chain joins TRBV20-1 to TRBJ1-5; 9 nucleotides align to TRBD1. V was pared by 5 bases and J by 6 bases, with 5 bases of the junction left unmatched. The CDR3 totals 13 residues. The germline gives CDR1 DFQATT, CDR2 SNEGSKA (reference sequence). CDR3 protein: CSAGGQGAQPQHF. The CDR3 DNA sequence: TGCAGTGCTGGGGGACAGGGCGCTCAGCCCCAGCATTTT.

At least ten counts were recorded for this clonotype. V usage is TRBV12-3 or TRBV12-4 and J usage is TRBJ2-5; D is perhaps TRBD2 (5 bases). Trimming removed 0 bases from V and 7 bases from J, with 21 bases in between. The CDR3 covers 17 residues. In DNA, the CDR3 is TGTGCCAGCAGTTTAGCGCCCGGACGGGGTGGTCGTGTGACCCAGTACTTC. Translating gives CASSLAPGRGGRVTQYF.

This clonotype was observed many times. The chain couples TRBV5-1 to TRBJ2-1; D is unresolved. The V gene's germline CDR1 is SGHRS and CDR2 YFSETQ. Trimming stripped 0 bases from V and 2 bases from J, with 3 bases between. The length of the CDR3 is 13 residues. CDR3 sequence reads: CASSLGTYNEQFF. The CDR3 coding sequence is TGCGCCAGCAGCTTGGGTACCTACAATGAGCAGTTCTTC.

This clonotype was seen at least ten times. The chain joins TRBV5-1 to TRBJ2-1; possible D gene TRBD2, 6 bases. Trimming cost V 3 bases and J 9 bases, with 13 bases left between them. In germline, CDR1 is SGHRS, CDR2 YFSETQ. The CDR3 is 13 residues long. The CDR3 is CASSWNRETEQFF. The CDR3 DNA sequence: TGCGCCAGCAGCTGGAATCGGGAGACTGAGCAGTTCTTC. Full variable domain (missing parts from reference TRBV5-1 and TRBJ2-1): KAGVTQTPRYLIKTRGQQVTLSCSPISGHRSVSWYQQTPGQGLQFLFEYFSETQRNKGNFPGRFSGRQFSNSRSEMNVSTLELGDSALYLCASSWNRETEQFFGPGTRLTVL.

This clonotype came up many times. The chain joins TRBV20-1 to TRBJ2-7, with D possibly being TRBD1 or TRBD2 (5 bases each). This CDR3 is built from 15 residues. Germline V lookup: CDR1 DFQATT, CDR2 SNEGSKA (reference sequence). V was clipped by 6 bases and J by 2 bases, with 20 bases between them. CDR3 amino acids: CSAPGRDVGTYEQYF. For the CDR3, the DNA is TGCAGTGCCCCTGGCCGGGACGTAGGAACCTACGAGCAGTACTTC.

This clonotype was detected many times. The rearrangement uses TRBV10-3 and TRBJ2-3; D possibly matches TRBD1 or TRBD2 (5 bases each). Trimming cost V 0 bases and J 1 base, with 11 bases left between them. The germline gives CDR1 ENHRY, CDR2 SYGVKD. CDR3 length: 16 residues. The CDR3 bases are TGTGCCATCAGTGAGTCCTTTCGAGGGGGCACAGATACGCAGTATTTT. This codes for CAISESFRGGTDTQYF.

The chain recombines TRBV6-2 or TRBV6-3 with TRBJ1-5; 8 bases map to TRBD1. Germline-derived CDR1 and CDR2 are MNHEY and SVGEGT. The CDR3 spans 15 residues. The V gene end was trimmed by 4 bases and the J gene end by 4 bases; junction bases not matched to a gene: 6. As DNA, the CDR3 is TGTGCCAGCAGTTCAGAAAGGGACAGGAATCAGCCCCAGCATTTT. Protein sequence: CASSSERDRNQPQHF.

This clonotype has at least ten counts. J is TRBJ1-4 and V is TRBV10-3, with TRBD1 matching 7 bases. Germline CDR1 reads ENHRY; CDR2 reads SYGVKD. The V gene end was trimmed by 6 bases and the J gene end by 5 bases; junction bases not matched to a gene: 9. This CDR3 is 15 amino acids long. The CDR3 DNA is TGTGCCATCAGCCGAGACAGGGCCCCCAATGAAAAACTGTTTTTT. Protein: CAISRDRAPNEKLFF.

This clonotype appeared a few times. This sequence joins TRBV18 and TRBJ1-5; D call uncertain. Germline V gene data show CDR1 as KGHSH and CDR2 as LQKENI. Trimming stripped 1 base from V and 0 bases from J, with 4 bases between. The CDR3 consists of 14 residues. CDR3 coding DNA: TGTGCCAGCTCACCACAGAATAGCAATCAGCCCCAGCATTTT. It yields the protein CASSPQNSNQPQHF.

Notes on this clonotype: Being one base from a much bigger clone, this may be a read error. The chain is built from TRBV7-9 and TRBJ2-1, with D possibly being TRBD1 or TRBD2 (5 bases each). Germline CDR1 and CDR2: SEHNR and FQNEAQ (reference sequence). The CDR3 is 15 residues long. V gave up 5 bases and J gave up 7 bases, with 18 bases separating them. The CDR3 loop reads CASSHPGPNGNEQFF. Here the CDR3 DNA reads TGTGCCAGCAGCCATCCGGGACCCAATGGGAATGAGCAGTTCTTC.